This TCR beta chain originates from a study of T-cell memory formation after mild COVID-19. The germline CDR1 and CDR2 sequences are DFQATT and SNEGSKA (reference sequence). The CDR3 covers 14 residues. V was cut by 5 bases and J by 5 bases, with 16 bases left in between. General study points: Contracting CD4+ clones lay largely in CM and EM, with CD8+ ones residing in EMRA.

The sample holds a few counts of this clonotype. The antigen is not known. Constant-segment primers served in 5'RACE that generated TCR alpha and TCR beta cDNA libraries bearing sample barcodes and UMIs. TCRdb recomputed calls from the 5' RACE reads with MiXCR, one row per CDR3 protein. Among 200,000 to 250,000 distinct CDR3 sequences listed, around 8.8% were seen once. The sequence derives from a man aged 18 to 29 who had mild COVID-19 (a few samples of this study predate the infection). Cell type and time point are not known. Sequencing was carried out using PBMCs or a T cell subset sorted from them (not recorded which). The gene calls are TRBV20-1 and TRBJ2-1, with a tentative D call TRBD2 (5 bases). CDR3 region: CSADKVGVDNEQFF. Written as DNA, the CDR3 is TGCAGTGCTGACAAGGTCGGGGTTGACAATGAGCAGTTCTTC.